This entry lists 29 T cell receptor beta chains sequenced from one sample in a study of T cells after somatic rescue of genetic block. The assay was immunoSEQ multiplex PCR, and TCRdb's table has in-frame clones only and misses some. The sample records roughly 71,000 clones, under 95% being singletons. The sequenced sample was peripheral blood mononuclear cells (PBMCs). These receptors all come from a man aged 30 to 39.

The CDR3 loop is CASSYSLGSTEAFF. CDR3 DNA sequence: TGTGCCAGCAGTTACTCGTTGGGGAGTACTGAAGCTTTCTTT. This chain links TRBV6-5 with TRBJ1-1; D remains ambiguous. Trimming cost V 0 bases and J 5 bases, with 10 bases left between them. Germline values: CDR1 MNHEY, CDR2 SVGAGI. The CDR3 is made up of 14 amino acids.

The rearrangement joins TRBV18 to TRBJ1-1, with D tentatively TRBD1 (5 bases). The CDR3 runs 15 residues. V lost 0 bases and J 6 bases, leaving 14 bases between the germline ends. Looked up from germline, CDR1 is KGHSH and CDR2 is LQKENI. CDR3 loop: CASSPPAGRGAEAFF. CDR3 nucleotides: TGTGCCAGCTCACCACCGGCCGGGAGAGGGGCTGAAGCTTTCTTT.

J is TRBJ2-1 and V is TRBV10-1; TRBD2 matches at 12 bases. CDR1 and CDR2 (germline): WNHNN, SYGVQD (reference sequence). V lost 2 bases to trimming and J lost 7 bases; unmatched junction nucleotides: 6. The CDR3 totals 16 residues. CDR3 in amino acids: CASSEDLAGGRNEQFF. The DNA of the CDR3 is TGCGCCAGCAGTGAGGACCTAGCGGGGGGGCGTAATGAGCAGTTCTTC.

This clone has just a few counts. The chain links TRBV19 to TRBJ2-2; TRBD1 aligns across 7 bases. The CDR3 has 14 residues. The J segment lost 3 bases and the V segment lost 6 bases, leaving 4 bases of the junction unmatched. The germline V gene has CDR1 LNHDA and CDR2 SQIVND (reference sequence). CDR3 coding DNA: TGTGCCAGTAGGCGGCAGGGGGACACCGGGGAGCTGTTTTTT. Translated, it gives CASRRQGDTGELFF.

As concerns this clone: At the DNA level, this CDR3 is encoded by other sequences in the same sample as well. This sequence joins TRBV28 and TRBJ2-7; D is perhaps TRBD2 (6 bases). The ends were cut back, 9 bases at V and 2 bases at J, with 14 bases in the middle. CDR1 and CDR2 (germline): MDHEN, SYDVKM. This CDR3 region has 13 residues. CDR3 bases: TGTGCCAGTAGGCCGGGACTTACCTACGAGCAGTACTTC. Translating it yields CASRPGLTYEQYF.

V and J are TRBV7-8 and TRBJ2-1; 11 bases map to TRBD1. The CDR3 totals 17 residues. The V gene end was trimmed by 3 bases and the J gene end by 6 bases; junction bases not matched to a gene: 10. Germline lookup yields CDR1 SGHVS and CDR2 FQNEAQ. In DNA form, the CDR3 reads TGTGCCAGCAGCTTGCGGGCTCGGGGACAGGGGGTCAATGAGCAGTTCTTC. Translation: CASSLRARGQGVNEQFF.

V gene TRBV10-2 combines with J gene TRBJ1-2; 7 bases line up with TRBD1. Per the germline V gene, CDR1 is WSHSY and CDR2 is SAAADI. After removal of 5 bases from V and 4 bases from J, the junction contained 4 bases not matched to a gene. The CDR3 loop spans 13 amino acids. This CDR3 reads CASSMNRGYGYTF. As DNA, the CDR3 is TGCGCCAGCAGTATGAACAGGGGCTATGGCTACACCTTC.

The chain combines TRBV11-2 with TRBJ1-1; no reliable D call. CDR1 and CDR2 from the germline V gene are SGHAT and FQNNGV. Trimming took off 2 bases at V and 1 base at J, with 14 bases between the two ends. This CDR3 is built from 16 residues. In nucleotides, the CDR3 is TGTGCCAGCAGCTTAAGCCCCGGCGGGAGGAACACTGAAGCTTTCTTT. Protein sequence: CASSLSPGGRNTEAFF.

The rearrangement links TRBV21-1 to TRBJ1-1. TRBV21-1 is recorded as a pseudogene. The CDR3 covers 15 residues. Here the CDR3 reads CASRFKSGRNTEAFF. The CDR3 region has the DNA TGTGCCAGCAGATTCAAGTCAGGACGGAACACTGAAGCTTTCTTT.

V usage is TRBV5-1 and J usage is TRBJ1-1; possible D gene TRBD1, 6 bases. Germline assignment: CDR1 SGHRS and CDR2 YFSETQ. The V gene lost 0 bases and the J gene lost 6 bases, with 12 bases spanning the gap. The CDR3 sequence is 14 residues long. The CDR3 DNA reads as TGCGCCAGCAGCTTGGTTACAGGGATCGCTGAAGCTTTCTTT. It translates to CASSLVTGIAEAFF. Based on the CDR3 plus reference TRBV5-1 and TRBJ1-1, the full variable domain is KAGVTQTPRYLIKTRGQQVTLSCSPISGHRSVSWYQQTPGQGLQFLFEYFSETQRNKGNFPGRFSGRQFSNSRSEMNVSTLELGDSALYLCASSLVTGIAEAFFGQGTRLTVV.

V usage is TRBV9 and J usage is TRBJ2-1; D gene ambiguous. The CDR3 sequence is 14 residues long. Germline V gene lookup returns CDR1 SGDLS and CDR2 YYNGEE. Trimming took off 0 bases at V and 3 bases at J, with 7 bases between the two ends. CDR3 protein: CASSVELHYNEQFF. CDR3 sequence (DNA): TGTGCCAGCAGCGTAGAACTACACTACAATGAGCAGTTCTTC.

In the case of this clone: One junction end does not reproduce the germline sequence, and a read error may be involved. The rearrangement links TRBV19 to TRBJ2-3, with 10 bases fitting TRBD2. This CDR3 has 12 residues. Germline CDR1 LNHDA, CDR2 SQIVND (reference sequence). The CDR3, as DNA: TGCCGGGCTAGCGGGAGTTCGGATACGCAGTATTTT. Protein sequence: CRASGSSDTQYF.

The CDR3 sequence is CASKGTNTGELFF. In DNA form, the CDR3 reads TGTGCCTCGAAGGGGACGAACACCGGGGAGCTGTTTTTT. The chain carries TRBV9 and TRBJ2-2, with D possibly being TRBD1 (5 bases). The germline CDR1 and CDR2 sequences are SGDLS and YYNGEE. Trimming left V 10 bases short and J 0 bases short, with 10 bases between. The CDR3 totals 13 residues.

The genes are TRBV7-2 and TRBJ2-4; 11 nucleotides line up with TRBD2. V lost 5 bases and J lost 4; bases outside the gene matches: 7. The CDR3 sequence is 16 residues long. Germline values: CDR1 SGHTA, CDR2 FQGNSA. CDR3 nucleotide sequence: TGTGCCAGCAGCAGAGACGGGACTAGCGGTAAAAACATTCAGTACTTC. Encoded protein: CASSRDGTSGKNIQYF.

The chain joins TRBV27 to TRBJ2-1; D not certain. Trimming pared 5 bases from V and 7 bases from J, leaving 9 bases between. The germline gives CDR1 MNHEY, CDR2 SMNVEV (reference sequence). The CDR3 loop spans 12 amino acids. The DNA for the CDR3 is TGTGCCAGCAGTGGATTAGGGAATGAGCAGTTCTTC. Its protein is CASSGLGNEQFF.

The CDR3 DNA is TGCAGCGTTTGGGACAGCACAGATACGCAGTATTTT. This sequence encodes CSVWDSTDTQYF. This chain joins TRBV29-1 and TRBJ2-3; the D gene could be TRBD1 or TRBD2 (5 bases each). From germline, CDR1 is SQVTM and CDR2 ANQGSEA. V shed 5 bases and J shed 0 bases, with 6 bases lying between them. The CDR3 is 12 amino acids.

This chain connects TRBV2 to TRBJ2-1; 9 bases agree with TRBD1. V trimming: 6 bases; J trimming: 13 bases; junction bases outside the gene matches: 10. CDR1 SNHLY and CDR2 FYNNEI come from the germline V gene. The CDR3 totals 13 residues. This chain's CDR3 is CASRPTGGSGQFF. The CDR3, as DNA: TGTGCCAGCAGGCCGACAGGGGGGTCTGGACAGTTCTTC.

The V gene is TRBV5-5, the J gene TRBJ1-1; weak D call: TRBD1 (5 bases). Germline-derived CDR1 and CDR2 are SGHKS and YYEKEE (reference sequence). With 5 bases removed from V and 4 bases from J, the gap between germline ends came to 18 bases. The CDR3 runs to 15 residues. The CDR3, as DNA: TGTGCCAGCAGTTCGGCCGGGGCGCGGAGCACTGAAGCTTTCTTT. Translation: CASSSAGARSTEAFF.

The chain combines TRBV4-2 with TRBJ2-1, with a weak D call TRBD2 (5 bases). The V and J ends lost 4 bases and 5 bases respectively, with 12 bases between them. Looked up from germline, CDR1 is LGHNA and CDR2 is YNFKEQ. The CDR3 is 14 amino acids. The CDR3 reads CASSRRRTNNEQFF. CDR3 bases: TGTGCCAGCAGCCGGCGGAGGACCAACAATGAGCAGTTCTTC.

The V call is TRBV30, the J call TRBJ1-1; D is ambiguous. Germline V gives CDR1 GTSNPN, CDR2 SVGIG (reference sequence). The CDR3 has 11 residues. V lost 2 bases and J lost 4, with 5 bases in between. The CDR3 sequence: CAWSRGTEAFF. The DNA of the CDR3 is TGTGCCTGGAGTCGGGGCACTGAAGCTTTCTTT.

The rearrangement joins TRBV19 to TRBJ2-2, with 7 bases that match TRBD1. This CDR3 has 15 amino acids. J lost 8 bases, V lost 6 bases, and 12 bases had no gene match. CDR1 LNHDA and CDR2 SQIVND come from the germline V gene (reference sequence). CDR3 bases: TGTGCCAGTAGGACTGTCGACAGGGATCCTGGGGAGCTGTTTTTT. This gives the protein CASRTVDRDPGELFF.

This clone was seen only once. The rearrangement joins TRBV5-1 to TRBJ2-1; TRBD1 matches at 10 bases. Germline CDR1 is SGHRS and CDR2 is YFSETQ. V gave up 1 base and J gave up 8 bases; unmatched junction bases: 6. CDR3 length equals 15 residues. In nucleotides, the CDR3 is TGCGCCAGCAGCTTGAGGGGGACAGGGGCATATGAGCAGTTCTTC. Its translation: CASSLRGTGAYEQFF.

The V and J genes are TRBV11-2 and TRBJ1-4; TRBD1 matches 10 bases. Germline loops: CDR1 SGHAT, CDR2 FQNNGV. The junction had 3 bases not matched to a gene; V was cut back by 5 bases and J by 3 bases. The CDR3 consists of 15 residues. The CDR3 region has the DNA TGTGCCAGCAGCACCGGGACAGGGGCTAATGAAAAACTGTTTTTT. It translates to CASSTGTGANEKLFF.

The CDR3, as DNA: TGTGCCAGCAGCTTAGGCAGCTACGAGCAGTACTTC. Translation gives CASSLGSYEQYF. The V gene is TRBV7-9, the J gene TRBJ2-7; D remains ambiguous. CDR1 is SEHNR, CDR2 FQNEAQ, per germline (reference sequence). Trimming removed 1 base from V and 3 bases from J, with 4 bases in between. The CDR3 covers 12 residues.

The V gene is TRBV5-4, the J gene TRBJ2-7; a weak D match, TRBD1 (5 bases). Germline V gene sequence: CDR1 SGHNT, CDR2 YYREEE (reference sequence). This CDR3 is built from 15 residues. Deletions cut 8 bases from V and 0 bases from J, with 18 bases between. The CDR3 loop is CASQEDTSFSYEQYF. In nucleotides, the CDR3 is TGTGCCAGTCAAGAGGACACCTCCTTCTCCTACGAGCAGTACTTC.

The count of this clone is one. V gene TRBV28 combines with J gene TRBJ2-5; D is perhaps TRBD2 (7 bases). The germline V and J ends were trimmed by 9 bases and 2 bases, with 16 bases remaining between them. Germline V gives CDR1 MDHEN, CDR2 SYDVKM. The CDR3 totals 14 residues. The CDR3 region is CASSGSGQQETQYF. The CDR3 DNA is TGTGCCAGTAGCGGGTCGGGACAACAAGAGACCCAGTACTTC.

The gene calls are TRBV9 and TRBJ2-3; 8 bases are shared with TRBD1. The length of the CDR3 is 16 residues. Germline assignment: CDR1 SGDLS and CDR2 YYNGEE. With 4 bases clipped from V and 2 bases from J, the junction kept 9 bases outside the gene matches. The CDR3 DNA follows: TGTGCCAGCAGCATCAGCCGGGACAGGTACACAGATACGCAGTATTTT. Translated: CASSISRDRYTDTQYF.

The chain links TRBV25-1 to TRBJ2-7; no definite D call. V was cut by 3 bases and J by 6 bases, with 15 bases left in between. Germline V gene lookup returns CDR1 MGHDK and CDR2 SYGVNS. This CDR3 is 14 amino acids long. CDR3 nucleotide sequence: TGTGCCAGCAGTGACGCCACTATGGGTGCCGAGCAGTACTTC. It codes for CASSDATMGAEQYF.

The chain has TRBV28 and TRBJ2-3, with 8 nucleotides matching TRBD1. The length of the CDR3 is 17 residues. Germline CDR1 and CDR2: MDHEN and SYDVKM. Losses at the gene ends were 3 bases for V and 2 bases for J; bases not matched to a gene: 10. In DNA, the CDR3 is TGTGCCAGCAGTTTCCCCGCCAGGACAGGGTTCACAGATACGCAGTATTTT. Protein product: CASSFPARTGFTDTQYF. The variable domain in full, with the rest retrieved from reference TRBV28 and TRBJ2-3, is DVKVTQSSRYLVKRTGEKVFLECVQDMDHENMFWYRQDPGLGLRLIYFSYDVKMKEKGDIPEGYSVSREKKERFSLILESASTNQTSMYLCASSFPARTGFTDTQYFGPGTRLTVL.